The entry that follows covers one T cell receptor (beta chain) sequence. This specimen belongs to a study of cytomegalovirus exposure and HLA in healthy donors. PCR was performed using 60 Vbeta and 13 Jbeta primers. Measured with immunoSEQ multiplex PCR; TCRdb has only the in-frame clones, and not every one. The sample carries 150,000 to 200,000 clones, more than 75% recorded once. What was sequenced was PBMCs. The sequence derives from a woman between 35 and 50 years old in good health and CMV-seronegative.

The CDR3 DNA reads TGCGCCAGCAGCCGATCGACAGGGTGGGCTGAAAAACTGTTTTTT. This encodes CASSRSTGWAEKLFF. V usage is TRBV4-1 and J usage is TRBJ1-4; 7 nucleotides match TRBD1. CDR3 length: 15 residues. V was clipped by 4 bases and J by 7 bases; unmatched bases: 9. Germline values: CDR1 MGHRA, CDR2 YSYEKL.